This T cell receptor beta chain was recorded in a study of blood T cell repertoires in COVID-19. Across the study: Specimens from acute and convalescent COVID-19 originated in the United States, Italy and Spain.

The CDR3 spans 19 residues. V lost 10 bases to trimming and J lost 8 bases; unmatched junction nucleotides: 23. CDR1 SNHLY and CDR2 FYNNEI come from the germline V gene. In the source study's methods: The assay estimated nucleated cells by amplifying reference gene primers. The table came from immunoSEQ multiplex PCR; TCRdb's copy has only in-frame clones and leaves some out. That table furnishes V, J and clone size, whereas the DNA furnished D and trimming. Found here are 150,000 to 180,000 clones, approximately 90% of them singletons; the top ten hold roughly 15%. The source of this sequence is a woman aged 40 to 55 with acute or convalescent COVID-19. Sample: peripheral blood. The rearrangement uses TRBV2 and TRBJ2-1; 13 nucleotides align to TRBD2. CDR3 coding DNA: TGTGCCAAGACCGGGGCGGGACTAGCGGGGATCGGGATCGACGATGAGCAGTTCTTC. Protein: CAKTGAGLAGIGIDDEQFF.